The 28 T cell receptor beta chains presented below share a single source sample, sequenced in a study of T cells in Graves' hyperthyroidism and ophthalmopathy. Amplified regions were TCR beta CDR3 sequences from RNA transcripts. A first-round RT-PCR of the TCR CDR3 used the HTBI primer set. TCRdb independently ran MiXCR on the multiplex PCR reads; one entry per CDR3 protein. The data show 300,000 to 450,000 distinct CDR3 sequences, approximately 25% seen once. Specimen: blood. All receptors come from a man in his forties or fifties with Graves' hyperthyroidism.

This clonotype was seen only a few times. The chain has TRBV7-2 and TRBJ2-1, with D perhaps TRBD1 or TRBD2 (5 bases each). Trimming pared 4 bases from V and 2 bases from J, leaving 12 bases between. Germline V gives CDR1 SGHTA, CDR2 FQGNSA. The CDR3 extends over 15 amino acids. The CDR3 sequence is CASSSTGTTYNEQFF. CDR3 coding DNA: TGTGCCAGCAGCTCAACGGGGACCACCTACAATGAGCAGTTCTTC. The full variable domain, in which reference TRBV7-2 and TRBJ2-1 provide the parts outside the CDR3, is GAGVSQSPSNKVTEKGKDVELRCDPISGHTALYWYRQSLGQGLEFLIYFQGNSAPDKSGLPSDRFSAERTGGSVSTLTIQRTQQEDSAVYLCASSSTGTTYNEQFFGPGTRLTVL.

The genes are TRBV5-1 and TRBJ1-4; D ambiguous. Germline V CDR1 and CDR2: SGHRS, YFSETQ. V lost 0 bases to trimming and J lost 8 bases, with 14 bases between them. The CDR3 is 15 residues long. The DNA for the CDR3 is TGCGCCAGCAGCTTGGGACGCCTAGGAGAGGAAAAACTGTTTTTT. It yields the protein CASSLGRLGEEKLFF.

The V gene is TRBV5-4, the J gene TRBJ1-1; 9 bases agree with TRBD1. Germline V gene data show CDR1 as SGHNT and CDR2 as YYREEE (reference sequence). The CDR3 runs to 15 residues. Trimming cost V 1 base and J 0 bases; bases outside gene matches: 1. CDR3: CASSLWTGVNTEAFF. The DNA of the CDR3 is TGTGCCAGCAGCTTGTGGACAGGGGTGAACACTGAAGCTTTCTTT.

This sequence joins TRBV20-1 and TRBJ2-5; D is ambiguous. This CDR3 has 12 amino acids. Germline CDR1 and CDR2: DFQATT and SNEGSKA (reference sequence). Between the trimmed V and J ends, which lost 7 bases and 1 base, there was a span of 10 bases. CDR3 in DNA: TGCAGTGTTTTGAGGCCCCAAGAGACCCAGTACTTC. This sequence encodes CSVLRPQETQYF.

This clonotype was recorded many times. Here the CDR3 reads CASSPWATGKGAGELFF. In nucleotides, the CDR3 is TGTGCCAGTAGCCCCTGGGCGACAGGGAAAGGTGCCGGGGAGCTGTTTTTT. The J gene is TRBJ2-2, the V gene TRBV19; 7 bases map to TRBD1. The junction had 16 bases not matched to a gene; V was cut back by 6 bases and J by 6 bases. Germline CDR1 is LNHDA and CDR2 is SQIVND (reference sequence). This CDR3 region has 17 residues.

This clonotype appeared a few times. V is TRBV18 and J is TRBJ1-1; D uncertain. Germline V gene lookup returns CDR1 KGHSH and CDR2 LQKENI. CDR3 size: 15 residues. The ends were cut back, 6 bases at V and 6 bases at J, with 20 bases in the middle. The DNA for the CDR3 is TGTGCCAGCTCCCCCCGTGGAGGGTCGGGCCCTGAAGCTTTCTTT. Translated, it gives CASSPRGGSGPEAFF.

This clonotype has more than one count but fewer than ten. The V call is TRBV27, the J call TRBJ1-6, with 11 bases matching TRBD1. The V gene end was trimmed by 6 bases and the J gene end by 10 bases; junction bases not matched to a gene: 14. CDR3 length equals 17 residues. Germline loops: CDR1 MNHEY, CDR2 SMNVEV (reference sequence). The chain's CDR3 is CASSLKPPGQGVSPLHF. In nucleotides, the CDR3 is TGTGCCAGCAGCTTAAAACCCCCGGGACAGGGGGTATCACCCCTCCACTTT.

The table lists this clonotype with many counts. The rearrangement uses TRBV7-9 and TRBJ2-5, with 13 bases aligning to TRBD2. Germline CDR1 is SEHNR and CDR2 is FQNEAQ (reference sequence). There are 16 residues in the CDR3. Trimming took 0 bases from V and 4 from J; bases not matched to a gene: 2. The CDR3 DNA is TGTGCCAGCAGCTTAGCCGGGACTAGCGGGATAGAGACCCAGTACTTC. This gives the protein CASSLAGTSGIETQYF.

CDR3 in amino acids: CSGGGGDNEQYF. DNA for the CDR3: TGCTCAGGAGGGGGCGGGGACAACGAGCAGTACTTC. The chain uses TRBV20-1 and TRBJ2-7, with D tentatively TRBD1 (7 bases). Germline V lookup: CDR1 DFQATT, CDR2 SNEGSKA (reference sequence). This CDR3 comprises 12 residues.

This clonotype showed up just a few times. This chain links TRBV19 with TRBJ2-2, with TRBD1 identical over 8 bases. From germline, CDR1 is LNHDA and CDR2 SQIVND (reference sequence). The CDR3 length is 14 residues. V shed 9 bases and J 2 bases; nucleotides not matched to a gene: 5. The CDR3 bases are TGTGCCAGCAGGACAGGGCACAACACCGGGGAGCTGTTTTTT. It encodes CASRTGHNTGELFF. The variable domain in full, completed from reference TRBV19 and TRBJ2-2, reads DGGITQSPKYLFRKEGQNVTLSCEQNLNHDAMYWYRQDPGQGLRLIYYSQIVNDFQKGDIAEGYSVSREKKESFPLTVTSAQKNPTAFYLCASRTGHNTGELFFGEGSRLTVL.

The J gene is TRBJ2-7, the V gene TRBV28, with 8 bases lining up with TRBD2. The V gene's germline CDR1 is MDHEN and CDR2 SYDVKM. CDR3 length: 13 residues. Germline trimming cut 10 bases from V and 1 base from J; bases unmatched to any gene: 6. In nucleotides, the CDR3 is TGTGCCACATATAGCGGGGCATCCTACGAGCAGTACTTC. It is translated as CATYSGASYEQYF.

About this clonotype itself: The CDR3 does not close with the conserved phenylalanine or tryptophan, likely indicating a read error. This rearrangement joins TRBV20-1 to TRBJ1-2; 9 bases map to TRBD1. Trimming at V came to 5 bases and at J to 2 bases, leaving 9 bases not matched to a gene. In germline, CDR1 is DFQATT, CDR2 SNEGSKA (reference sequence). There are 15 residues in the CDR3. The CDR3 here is CSALQTGQGNYGYTL. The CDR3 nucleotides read TGCAGTGCTCTTCAAACGGGACAGGGCAACTATGGCTACACCCTC.

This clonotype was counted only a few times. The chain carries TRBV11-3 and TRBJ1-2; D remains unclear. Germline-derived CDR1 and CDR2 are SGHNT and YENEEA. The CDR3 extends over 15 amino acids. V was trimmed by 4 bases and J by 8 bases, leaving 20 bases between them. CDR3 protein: CASSSYSSGEGGYTF. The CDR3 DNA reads TGTGCCAGCAGCTCCTATAGTTCGGGAGAAGGAGGCTACACCTTC.

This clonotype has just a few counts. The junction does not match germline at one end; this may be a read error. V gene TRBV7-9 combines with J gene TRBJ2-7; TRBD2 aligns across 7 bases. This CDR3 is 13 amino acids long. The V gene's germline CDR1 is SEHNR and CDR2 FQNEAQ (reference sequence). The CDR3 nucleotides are TGTGCCAGCAGTCGTCCGGGGGGACTCGAGCAATACTTC. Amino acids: CASSRPGGLEQYF.

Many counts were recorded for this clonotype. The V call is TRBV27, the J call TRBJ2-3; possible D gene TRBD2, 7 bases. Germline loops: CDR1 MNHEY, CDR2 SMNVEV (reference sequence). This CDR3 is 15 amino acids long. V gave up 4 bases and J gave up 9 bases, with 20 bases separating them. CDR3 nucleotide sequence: TGTGCCAGCAGTTGGGGGGAAGGGGGGGGCGGAACGCAGTATTTT. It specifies CASSWGEGGGGTQYF.

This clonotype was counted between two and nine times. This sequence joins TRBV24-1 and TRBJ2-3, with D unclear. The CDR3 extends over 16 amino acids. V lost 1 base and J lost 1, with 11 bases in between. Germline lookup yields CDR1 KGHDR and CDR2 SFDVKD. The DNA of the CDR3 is TGTGCCACCAGTGATTTTGGGGAAGAGGGCACAGATACGCAGTATTTT. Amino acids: CATSDFGEEGTDTQYF.

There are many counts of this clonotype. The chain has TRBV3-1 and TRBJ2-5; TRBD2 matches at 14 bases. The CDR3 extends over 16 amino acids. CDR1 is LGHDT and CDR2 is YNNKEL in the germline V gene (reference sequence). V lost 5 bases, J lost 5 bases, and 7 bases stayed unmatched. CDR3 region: CASSFGTSGSSETQYF. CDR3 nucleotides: TGTGCCAGCAGCTTTGGGACTAGCGGGAGCTCGGAGACCCAGTACTTC.

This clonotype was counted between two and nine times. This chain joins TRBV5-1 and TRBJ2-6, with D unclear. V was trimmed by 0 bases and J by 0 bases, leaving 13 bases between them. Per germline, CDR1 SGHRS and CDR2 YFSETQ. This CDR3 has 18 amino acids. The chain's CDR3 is CASSLEVGVISGANVLTF. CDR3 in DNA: TGCGCCAGCAGCTTGGAAGTGGGCGTGATCTCTGGGGCCAACGTCCTGACTTTC.

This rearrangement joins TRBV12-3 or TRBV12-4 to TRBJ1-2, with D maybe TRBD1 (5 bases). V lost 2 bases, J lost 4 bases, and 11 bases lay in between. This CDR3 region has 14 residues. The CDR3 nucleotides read TGTGCCAGCAGTTTACCGGACAACTTCTATGGCTACACCTTC. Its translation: CASSLPDNFYGYTF.

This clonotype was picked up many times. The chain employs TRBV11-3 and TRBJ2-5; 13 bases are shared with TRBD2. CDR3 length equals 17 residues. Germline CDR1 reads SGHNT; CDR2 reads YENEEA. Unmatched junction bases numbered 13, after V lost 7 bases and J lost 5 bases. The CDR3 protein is CASTLGLLAGGPETQYF. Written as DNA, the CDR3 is TGTGCCAGCACCCTAGGACTACTAGCGGGAGGGCCGGAGACCCAGTACTTC.

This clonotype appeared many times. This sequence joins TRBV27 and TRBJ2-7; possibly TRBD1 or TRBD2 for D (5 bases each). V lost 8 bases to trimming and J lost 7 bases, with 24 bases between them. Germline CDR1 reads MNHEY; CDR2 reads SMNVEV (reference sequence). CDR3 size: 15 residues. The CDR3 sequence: CASASNGQGRREQYF. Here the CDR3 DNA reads TGTGCCAGCGCCTCAAACGGCCAGGGAAGGAGGGAGCAGTACTTC.

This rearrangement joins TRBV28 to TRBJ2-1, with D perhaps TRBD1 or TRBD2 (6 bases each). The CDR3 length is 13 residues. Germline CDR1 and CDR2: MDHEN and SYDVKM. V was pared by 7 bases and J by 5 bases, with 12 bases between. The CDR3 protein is CASIRGRDNEQFF. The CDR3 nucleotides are TGTGCCAGCATCCGGGGGCGTGACAATGAGCAGTTCTTC. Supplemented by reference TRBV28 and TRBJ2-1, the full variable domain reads DVKVTQSSRYLVKRTGEKVFLECVQDMDHENMFWYRQDPGLGLRLIYFSYDVKMKEKGDIPEGYSVSREKKERFSLILESASTNQTSMYLCASIRGRDNEQFFGPGTRLTVL.

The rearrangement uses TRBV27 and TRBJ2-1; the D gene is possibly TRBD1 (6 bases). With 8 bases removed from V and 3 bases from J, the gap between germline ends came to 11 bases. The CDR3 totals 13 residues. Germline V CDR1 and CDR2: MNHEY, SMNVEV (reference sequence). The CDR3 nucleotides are TGTGCCAGCCAACAGGGTCTCTACAATGAGCAGTTCTTC. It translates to CASQQGLYNEQFF.

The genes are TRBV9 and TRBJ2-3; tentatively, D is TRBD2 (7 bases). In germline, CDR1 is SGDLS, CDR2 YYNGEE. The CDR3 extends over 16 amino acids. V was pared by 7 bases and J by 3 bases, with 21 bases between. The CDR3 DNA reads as TGTGCCAGCGGCTCTCCACGAGGGGGGGGTACAGATACGCAGTATTTT. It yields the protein CASGSPRGGGTDTQYF.

The CDR3 protein is CASGAGGGQYF. In DNA, the CDR3 is TGTGCCAGCGGGGCGGGAGGAGGGCAGTACTTC. This sequence joins TRBV13 and TRBJ2-7; 8 bases match TRBD2. CDR1 and CDR2 from the germline V gene are PRHDT and FYEKMQ (reference sequence). With 8 bases clipped from V and 9 bases from J, the junction kept 6 bases outside the gene matches. The length of the CDR3 is 11 residues.

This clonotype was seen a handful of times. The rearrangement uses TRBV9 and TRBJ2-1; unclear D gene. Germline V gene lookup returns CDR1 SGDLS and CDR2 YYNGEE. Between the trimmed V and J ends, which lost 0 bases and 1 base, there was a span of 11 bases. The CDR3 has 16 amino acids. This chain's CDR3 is CASSVVLDGSYNEQFF. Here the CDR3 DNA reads TGTGCCAGCAGCGTAGTGCTAGACGGGTCCTACAATGAGCAGTTCTTC.

This CDR3 reads CASSFTVAGDADTQYF. DNA for the CDR3: TGCGCCAGCAGCTTTACTGTAGCGGGAGATGCAGATACGCAGTATTTT. V usage is TRBV5-1 and J usage is TRBJ2-3, with 9 bases lining up with TRBD2. CDR3 size: 16 residues. CDR1 is SGHRS and CDR2 is YFSETQ in the germline V gene. V lost 2 bases to trimming and J lost 4 bases; unmatched junction nucleotides: 8.

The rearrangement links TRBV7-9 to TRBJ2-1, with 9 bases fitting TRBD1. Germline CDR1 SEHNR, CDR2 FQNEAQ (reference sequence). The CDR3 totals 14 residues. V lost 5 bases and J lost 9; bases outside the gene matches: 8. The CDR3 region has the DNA TGTGCCAGCAGCCCCGGGACAGGGTCCGCTGAGCAGTTCTTC. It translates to CASSPGTGSAEQFF.